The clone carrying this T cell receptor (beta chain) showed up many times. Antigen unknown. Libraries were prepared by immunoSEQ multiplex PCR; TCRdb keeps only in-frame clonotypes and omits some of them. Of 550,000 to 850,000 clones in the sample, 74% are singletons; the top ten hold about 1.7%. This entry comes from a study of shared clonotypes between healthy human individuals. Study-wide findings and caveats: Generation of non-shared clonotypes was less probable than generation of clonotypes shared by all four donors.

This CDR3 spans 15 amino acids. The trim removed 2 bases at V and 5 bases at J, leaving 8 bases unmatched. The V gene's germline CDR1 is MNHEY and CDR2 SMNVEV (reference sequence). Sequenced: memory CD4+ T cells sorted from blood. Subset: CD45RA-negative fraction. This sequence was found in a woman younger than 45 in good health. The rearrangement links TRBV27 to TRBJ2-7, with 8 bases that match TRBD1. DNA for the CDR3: TGTGCCAGCAGTTTAGACATAGGGACAGGCAACGAGCAGTACTTC. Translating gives CASSLDIGTGNEQYF.